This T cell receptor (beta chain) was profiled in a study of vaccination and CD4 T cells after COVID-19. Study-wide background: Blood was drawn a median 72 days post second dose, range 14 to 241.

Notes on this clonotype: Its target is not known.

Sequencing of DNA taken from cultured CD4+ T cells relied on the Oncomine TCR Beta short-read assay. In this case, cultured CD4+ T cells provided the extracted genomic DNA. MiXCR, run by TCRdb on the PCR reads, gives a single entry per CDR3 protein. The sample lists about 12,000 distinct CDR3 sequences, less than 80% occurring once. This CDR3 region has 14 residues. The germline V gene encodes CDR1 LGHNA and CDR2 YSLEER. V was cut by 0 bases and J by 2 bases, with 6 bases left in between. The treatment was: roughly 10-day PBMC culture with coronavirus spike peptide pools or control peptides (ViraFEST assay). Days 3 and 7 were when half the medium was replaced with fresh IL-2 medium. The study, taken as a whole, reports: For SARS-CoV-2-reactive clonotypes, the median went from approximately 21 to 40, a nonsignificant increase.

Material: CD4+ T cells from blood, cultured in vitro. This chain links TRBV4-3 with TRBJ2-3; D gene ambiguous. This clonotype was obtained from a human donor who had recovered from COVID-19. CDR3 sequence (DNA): TGCGCCAGCAGCCAAGAAACCTCCACAGATACGCAGTATTTT. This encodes CASSQETSTDTQYF.